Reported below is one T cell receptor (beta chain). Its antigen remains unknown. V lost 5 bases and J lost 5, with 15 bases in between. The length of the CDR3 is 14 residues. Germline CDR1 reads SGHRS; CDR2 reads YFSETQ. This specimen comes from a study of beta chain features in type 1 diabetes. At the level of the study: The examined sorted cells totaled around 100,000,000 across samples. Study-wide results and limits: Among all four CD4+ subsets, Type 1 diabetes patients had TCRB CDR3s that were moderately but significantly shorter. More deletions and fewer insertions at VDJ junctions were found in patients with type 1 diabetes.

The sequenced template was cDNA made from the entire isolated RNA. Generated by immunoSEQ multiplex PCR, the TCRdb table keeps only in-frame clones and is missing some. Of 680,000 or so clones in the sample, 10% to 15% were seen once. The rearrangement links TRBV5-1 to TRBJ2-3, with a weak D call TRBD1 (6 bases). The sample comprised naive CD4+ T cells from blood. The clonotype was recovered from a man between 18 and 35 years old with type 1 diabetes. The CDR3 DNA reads TGCGCCAGCAGTCTACAGGGAATCATAGATACGCAGTATTTT. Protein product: CASSLQGIIDTQYF.